This T cell receptor (beta chain) was documented in a study of blood T cell repertoires in COVID-19. Across the whole study: Collection of acute and convalescent COVID-19 samples took place in the United States, Italy and Spain. The cDNA or gDNA used as material had been derived from T cells, B-cell-depleted T cells, or PBMCs.

In germline, CDR1 is MNHEY, CDR2 SMNVEV (reference sequence). The CDR3 contains 14 residues. V lost 3 bases, J lost 9 bases, and 3 bases stayed unmatched. The data were produced by immunoSEQ multiplex PCR, yet TCRdb's version contains in-frame clones alone and is incomplete. The data hold 70,000 to 90,000 clones, with 65% to 90% observed a single time. This receptor was taken from a man aged 45-65 years with COVID-19, enrolled during active disease. Sequencing was carried out using peripheral blood. J is TRBJ1-6 and V is TRBV27, with 9 bases aligning to TRBD1. CDR3 nucleotide sequence: TGTGCCAGCAGTTTCTTGGACAGGGGTTCACCCCTCCACTTT. This translates into CASSFLDRGSPLHF.